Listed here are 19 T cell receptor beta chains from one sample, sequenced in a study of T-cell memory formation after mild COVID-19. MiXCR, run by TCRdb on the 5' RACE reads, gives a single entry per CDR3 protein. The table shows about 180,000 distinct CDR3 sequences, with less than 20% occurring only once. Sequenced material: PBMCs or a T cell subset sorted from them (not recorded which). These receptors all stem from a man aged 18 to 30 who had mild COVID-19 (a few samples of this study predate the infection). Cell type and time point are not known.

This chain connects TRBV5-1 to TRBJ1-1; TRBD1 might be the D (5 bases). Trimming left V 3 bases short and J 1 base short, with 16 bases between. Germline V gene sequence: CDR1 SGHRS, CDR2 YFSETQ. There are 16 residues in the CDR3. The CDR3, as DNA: TGCGCCAGCAGCTCGTACTTTGACAGTTCGAACACTGAAGCTTTCTTT. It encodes CASSSYFDSSNTEAFF.

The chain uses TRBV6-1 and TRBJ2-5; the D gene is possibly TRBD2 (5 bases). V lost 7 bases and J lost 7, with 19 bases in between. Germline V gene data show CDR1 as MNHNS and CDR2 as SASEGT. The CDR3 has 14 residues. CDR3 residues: CASTTWRALGTQYF. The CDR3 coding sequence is TGTGCCAGCACCACCTGGCGGGCGTTGGGGACCCAGTACTTC.

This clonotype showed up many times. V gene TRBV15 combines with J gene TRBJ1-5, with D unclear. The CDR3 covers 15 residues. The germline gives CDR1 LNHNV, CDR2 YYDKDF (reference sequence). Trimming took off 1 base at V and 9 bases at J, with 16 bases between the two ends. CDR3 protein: CATSRGVMEDRPQHF. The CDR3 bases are TGTGCCACCAGCAGAGGTGTCATGGAGGATAGGCCCCAGCATTTT.

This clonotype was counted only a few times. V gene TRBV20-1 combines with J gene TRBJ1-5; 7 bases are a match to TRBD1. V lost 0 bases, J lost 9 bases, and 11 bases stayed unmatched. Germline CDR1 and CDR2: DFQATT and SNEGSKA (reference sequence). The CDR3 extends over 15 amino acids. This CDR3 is CSARDLGDSYPPQHF. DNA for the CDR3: TGCAGTGCTAGAGACCTCGGGGACAGCTATCCGCCCCAGCATTTT.

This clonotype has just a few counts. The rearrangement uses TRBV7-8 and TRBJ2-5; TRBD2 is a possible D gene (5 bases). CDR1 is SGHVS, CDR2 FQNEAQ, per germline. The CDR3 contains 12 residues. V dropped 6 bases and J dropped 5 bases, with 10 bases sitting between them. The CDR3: CASRSGMETQYF. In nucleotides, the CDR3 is TGTGCCAGCAGATCCGGGATGGAGACCCAGTACTTC.

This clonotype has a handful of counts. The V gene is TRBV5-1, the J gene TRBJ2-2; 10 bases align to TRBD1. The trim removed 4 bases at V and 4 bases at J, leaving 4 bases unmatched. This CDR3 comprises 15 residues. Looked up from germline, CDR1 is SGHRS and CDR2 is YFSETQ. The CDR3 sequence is CASSPGTGVTGELFF. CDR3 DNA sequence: TGCGCCAGCAGCCCCGGGACAGGGGTCACCGGGGAGCTGTTTTTT.

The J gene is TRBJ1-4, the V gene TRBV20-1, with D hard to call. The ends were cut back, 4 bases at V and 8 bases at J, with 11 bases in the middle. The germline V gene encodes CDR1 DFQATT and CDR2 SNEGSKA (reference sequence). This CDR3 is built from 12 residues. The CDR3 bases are TGCAGTGCTATCTTTACCCAGGAAAAACTGTTTTTT. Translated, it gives CSAIFTQEKLFF.

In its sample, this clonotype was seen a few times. CDR3 coding DNA: TGTGCCACCGGGACGGCGAGTCTGGCCGAGCAGTACGTC. This codes for CATGTASLAEQYV. The rearrangement links TRBV28 to TRBJ2-7; TRBD1 or TRBD2 may be the D gene (5 bases each). V lost 10 bases and J 6 bases, leaving 19 bases between the germline ends. CDR1 and CDR2 from the germline V gene are MDHEN and SYDVKM. The CDR3 sequence is 13 residues long.

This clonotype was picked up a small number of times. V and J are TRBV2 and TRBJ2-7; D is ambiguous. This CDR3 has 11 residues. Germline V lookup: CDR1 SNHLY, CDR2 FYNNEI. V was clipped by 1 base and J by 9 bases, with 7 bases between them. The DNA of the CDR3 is TGTGCCAGCAGTGAAGTTCTCCGGCAGTACGTC. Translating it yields CASSEVLRQYV.

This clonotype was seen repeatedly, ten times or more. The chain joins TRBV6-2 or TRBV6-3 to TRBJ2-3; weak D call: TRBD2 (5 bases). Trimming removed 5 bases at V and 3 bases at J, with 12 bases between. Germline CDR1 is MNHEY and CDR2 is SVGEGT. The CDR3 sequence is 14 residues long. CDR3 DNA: TGTGCCAGCAGTGATTTTTTAGCGACAGATACGCAGTATTTT. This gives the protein CASSDFLATDTQYF.

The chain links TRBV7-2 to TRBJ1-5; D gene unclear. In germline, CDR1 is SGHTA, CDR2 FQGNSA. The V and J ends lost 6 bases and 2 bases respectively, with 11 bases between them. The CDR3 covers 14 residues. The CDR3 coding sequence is TGTGCCAGCAGACTCCTCGCGGGCAATCAGCCCCAGCATTTT. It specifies CASRLLAGNQPQHF.

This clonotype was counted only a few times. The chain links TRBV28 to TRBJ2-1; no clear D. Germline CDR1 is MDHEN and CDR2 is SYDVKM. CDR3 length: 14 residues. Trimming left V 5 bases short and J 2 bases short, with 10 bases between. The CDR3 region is CASSLGSTYNEQFF. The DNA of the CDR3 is TGTGCCAGCAGTCTGGGGTCCACCTACAATGAGCAGTTCTTC. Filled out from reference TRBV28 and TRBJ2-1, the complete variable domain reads DVKVTQSSRYLVKRTGEKVFLECVQDMDHENMFWYRQDPGLGLRLIYFSYDVKMKEKGDIPEGYSVSREKKERFSLILESASTNQTSMYLCASSLGSTYNEQFFGPGTRLTVL.

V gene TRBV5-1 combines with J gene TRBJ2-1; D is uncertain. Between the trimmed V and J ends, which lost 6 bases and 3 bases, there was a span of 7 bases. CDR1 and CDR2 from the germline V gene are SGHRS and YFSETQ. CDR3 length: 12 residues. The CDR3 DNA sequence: TGCGCCAGCAAACAGAACTACAATGAGCAGTTCTTC. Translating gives CASKQNYNEQFF.

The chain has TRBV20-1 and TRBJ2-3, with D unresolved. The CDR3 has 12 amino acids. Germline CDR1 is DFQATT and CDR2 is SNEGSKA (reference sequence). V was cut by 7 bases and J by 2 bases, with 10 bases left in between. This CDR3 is CSVPEDTDTQYF. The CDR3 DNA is TGCAGTGTCCCCGAGGACACAGATACGCAGTATTTT.

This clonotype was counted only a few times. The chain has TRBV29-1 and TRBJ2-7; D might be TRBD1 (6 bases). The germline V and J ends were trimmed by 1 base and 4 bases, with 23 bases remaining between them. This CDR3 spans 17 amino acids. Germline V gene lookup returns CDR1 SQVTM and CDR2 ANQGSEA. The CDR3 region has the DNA TGCAGCGTTGAAGGGCCCCCGGGACCTCAGGGGACATACGAGCAGTACGTC. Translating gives CSVEGPPGPQGTYEQYV.

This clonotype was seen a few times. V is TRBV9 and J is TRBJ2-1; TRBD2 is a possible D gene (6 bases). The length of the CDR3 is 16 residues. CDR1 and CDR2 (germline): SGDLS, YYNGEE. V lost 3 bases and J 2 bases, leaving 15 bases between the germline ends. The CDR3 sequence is CASSARLVRTYNEQFF. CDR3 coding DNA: TGTGCCAGCAGCGCCAGACTAGTCCGCACCTACAATGAGCAGTTCTTC.

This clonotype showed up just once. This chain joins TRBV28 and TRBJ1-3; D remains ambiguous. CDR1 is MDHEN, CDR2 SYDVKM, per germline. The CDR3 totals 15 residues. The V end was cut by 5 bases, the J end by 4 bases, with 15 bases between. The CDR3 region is CASSAPQESGNTIYF. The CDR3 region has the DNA TGTGCCAGCAGTGCCCCCCAGGAGTCGGGAAACACCATATATTTT.

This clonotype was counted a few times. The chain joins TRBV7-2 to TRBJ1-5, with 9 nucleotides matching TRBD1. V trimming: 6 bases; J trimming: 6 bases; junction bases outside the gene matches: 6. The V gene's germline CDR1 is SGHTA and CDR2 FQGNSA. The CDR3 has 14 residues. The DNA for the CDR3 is TGTGCCAGCAGTTCGGGACAGGGTCGTCAGCCCCAGCATTTT. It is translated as CASSSGQGRQPQHF.

CDR3 DNA: TGCGCCAGCAGCTTTGAGGGGGGGCGAGAGCAGTACTTC. Its protein product is CASSFEGGREQYF. This chain uses TRBV5-1 with TRBJ2-7; possibly TRBD2 for D (7 bases). Germline V gene sequence: CDR1 SGHRS, CDR2 YFSETQ. V was clipped by 2 bases and J by 7 bases, with 13 bases between them. This CDR3 has 13 amino acids.